This record looks at one T cell receptor beta chain sequence and its context. Which antigen it targets is not known. No base quality values were provided; no much bigger clone lies one nucleotide off. This entry is derived from a study of cytomegalovirus exposure and HLA in healthy donors (dated by TCRdb to between 2016 and 2019). About the full investigation: An earlier analysis of some 550 of the donors reported about 250 Gb of sequence data and 117 million unique TCR beta sequences from approximately 180 million T cells. In an earlier analysis of roughly 600 of the donors, high-throughput TCR beta sequencing was used to judge whether each TCR beta V gene segment behaved as functional or pseudogenic. In a later genetic analysis, genome-wide SNP genotypes for about 55% of the roughly 700 donors were used, and that subset was treated as a discovery cohort. High-throughput TCR immunosequencing, statistical association of individual TCRs with disease status, and machine learning were combined to predict cytomegalovirus infection status. The genetic ancestry cluster associated with self-reported Caucasian donors included around four fifths of the roughly 380 genotyped donors. Rather than drawing on any new phenotypic data, the later analysis identified candidate immune exposures from TCR beta sequences and the way those sequences occurred across donors. Besides the first cohort of around 700 subjects, a separate validation cohort made up of some 110 different subjects was used. Every discovery cohort repertoire had been produced on one sequencing platform. HLA typing covered class I and class II loci at four-digit resolution. Because of strong linkage in the cohort, roughly five DR-DQ haplotypes were treated as single units for association and clustering. The T cell repertoires of roughly 660 subjects were profiled by immunosequencing and related to cytomegalovirus serostatus. The number of donors typed differed by locus, with roughly 629-640 for A, B, C, DRB1 and DQB1, more than 500 for DQA1, 600 to 610 for DPA1, and around 450 for DPB1. The study aimed to test whether signatures of past pathogen exposure could be identified by cataloging public T cell receptors. An early release covering roughly 640 HLA-typed donors comprised about 300 gigabases of sequencing data and tens of millions of unique TCR sequences. A later analysis re-examined previously published TCR beta repertoires from about 700 donors and added high-resolution HLA genotyping to investigate patterns of TCR occurrence. Donor age, sex, ethnicity and CMV serostatus were compiled together with the repertoire data. Across 398 genotyped donors of the cohort, an average of approximately 220,000 unique TCR beta nucleotide sequences per donor were sequenced, and 15% to 20% of those sequences were non-productive. Results the study describes overall, beyond this receptor: A cluster of highly shared sequence variants was judged likely to be a technical artifact of the sequencing pipeline. The earlier analysis of nearly 600 of the donors excluded 15 to 20 rarely observed V segments, including chromosome 9 orphons, because counts were too low. In a later analysis, most CMV-associated TCR beta chains were found to appear HLA-restricted, with HLA associations seemingly driven largely by CMV exposure. In a later analysis, HLA-associated TCR beta chains showed more clonal expansion and lower generation probabilities than non-associated chains that were equally common. A few of the identified cytomegalovirus-associated TCR beta chains were confirmed in vitro to be specific for cytomegalovirus antigens. Most TCR sequences were seen in very few donors, while some public TCRs were found in many individuals. The only immune exposure information available for the cohort was CMV serostatus. Strong co-occurrence of HLA alleles, especially DR and DQ, made assigning TCR associations to individual alleles difficult. In the study, approximately 160 TCR beta chains were listed as associated with cytomegalovirus. In a later genetic analysis, a missense DCLRE1C variant was associated with V-gene and J-gene trimming of TCR beta chains, and the association was replicated in an independent cohort. According to a later genetic analysis, donors in an Asian-associated ancestry cluster had fewer N-insertions in productive TCRs than the approximately 710-donor mean. According to a later analysis, parvovirus B19, influenza, CMV and Epstein-Barr virus appeared linked to several top co-occurrence clusters. Because some donors lacked HLA typing at each locus, the association tests relied only on the typed subset. According to a later analysis, TCR association rates differed among HLA loci, with DRB1 alleles showing the most associated TCRs and HLA-C alleles showing the fewest. In a later analysis, 15,000 to 20,000 TCR beta sequences were associated with specific HLA alleles at a false discovery rate of 0.05. A further reported finding was that TCR beta sequences accurately predicted the HLA-A and HLA-B alleles for most subjects in the first cohort. The cohort was sequenced for TCR beta chains only, and without alpha or paired-chain data the features that could be detected were limited. The classifier was reported to diagnose cytomegalovirus status with high specificity and sensitivity in both the original and validation cohorts. The presence/absence analyses assumed that sequencing depth was roughly uniform across donors, and that assumption may not be true. In an earlier analysis of a few hundred of the donors, most TCR beta V segments were observed in productive rearrangements about 90% or about 30% of the time, broadly matching IMGT annotations. Some IMGT-functional V segments, including TRBV6-2 and TRBV6-3, could not be told apart with the 87-base-pair reads, so those segments were excluded. Correlated functional status among segregating V segments might be attributable to linkage disequilibrium, but an unknown experimental factor could not be ruled out. According to the authors, the approach could potentially be generalized to other disease states and immunological phenotypes.

Including the terminal cysteine and phenylalanine, the CDR3 comprises 15 residues. Here the CDR3 DNA is all that survives: 45 bases in frame from base 1. At the junction V is shortened by 7 bases and J by 1 base, with 14 bases in between. The germline V gene specifies MNHNS as CDR1 and SASEGT as CDR2. Library construction relied on the immunoSEQ multiplex PCR assay. For the multiplex PCR, a mixture combining 60 forward primers for TCR Vbeta segments and 13 reverse primers for TCR Jbeta segments was used. A multiplex PCR assay on genomic DNA amplified the CDR3 region of rearranged TCR beta genes. On the Illumina HiSeq System, the amplified TCR beta libraries were sequenced as 87-base-pair reads. Turning to the authors' computational methods: In a later analysis, tens of millions of unique TCR beta chains were counted across the 650 to 700 repertoires, and around 10 million of these chains were shared by at least two donors. Raw reads were error-corrected and collapsed into unique sequences by a nearest-neighbor algorithm in which closely related sequences were merged to remove PCR and sequencing errors. Alignment of CDR3 sequences to IMGT reference sequences was used to assign V, D and J gene segments. For a sequence to be retained, a match of at least six nucleotides was required to both a V gene segment and a J gene segment. A rearrangement was called productive if the CDR3 had no stop codons and remained in frame with V and J, and every other rearrangement was called non-productive. Following IMGT convention, CDR3 was defined as the stretch from the second conserved V-encoded cysteine up to the conserved J-encoded phenylalanine. Sequences without an unambiguous match to a single V gene segment were excluded from the earlier analysis of a few hundred of the donors. In an earlier analysis of 587 of the donors, V segments were called functional above 56.7% productive rearrangements and were called segregating when the between-donor standard deviation exceeded 5%. A statistical classification framework was developed to diagnose cytomegalovirus status using the catalog of TCR beta chain sequences. In a later analysis, V and J genes were assigned by comparing TCR nucleotide sequences against IMGT/GENE-DB human TR gene sequences. A later analysis assigned CDR3 sequences and most-parsimonious VDJ recombination scenarios with the TCRdist pipeline. In a later analysis, each TCR beta chain was defined by its CDR3 amino acid sequence together with its V-gene family, and reads without a unique V-gene family were excluded. A later analysis removed over 500 highly shared, low-generation-probability nucleotide sequences to deal with suspected cross-contamination and a sequencing artifact. For each public chain, a later analysis derived a clonal expansion index from normalized ranks of inferred template counts within each repertoire. In a later analysis, generation probabilities were computed using a VDJ recombination model fitted to out-of-frame rearrangements, and the results were checked against IGoR. Hypergeometric tests were used in a later analysis to score TCR-TCR, TCR-HLA and TCR-CMV co-occurrence, with a repertoire-size bias correction applied to the TCR pairs. False discovery rates were estimated in a later analysis by permuting HLA or CMV assignments 20 times. In a later analysis, co-occurring TCRs were grouped with DBSCAN, and TCRdist sequence similarity was added when clustering was performed within HLA-allele-positive subsets. Repertoires with fewer than 30,000 or more than 120,000 public chains, plus five repertoires with anomalous nucleotide sharing, were excluded from co-occurrence clustering. The source is immuneACCESS, and TCRdb retained only in-frame sequences with V and J called. Part of the clones is not carried over; for the studies checked, unresolved V genes explain less than half of this, and the remainder is unexplained. V and J calls and clone size follow that table, whereas D and trimming were derived from the DNA. The sample records about 120,000 clones, about 86% of which are singletons. The top ten constitute 3% to 5% of the sample.

The cohort was made up of several hundred healthy bone marrow donors. Cohort members were all nominally healthy when sampled, although unrecorded immune exposures were likely present. The donor tested CMV seronegative and was one of the 352 seronegative cohort members. A peripheral blood sample was collected from each donor, and TCR beta sequencing was performed on peripheral blood mononuclear cells. The Qiagen DNeasy Blood Extraction Kit was used to extract genomic DNA from the blood cell samples. Sequencing was done on a sample of PBMCs. The sequence came from a woman in her 30s in good health and CMV-seronegative. The chain couples TRBV6-1 to TRBJ2-1; the D gene is perhaps TRBD2, on 6 matching bases. At the DNA level, the sequence is TGTGCCAGCACCCCGCGGGGTTATTCCTACAATGAGCAGTTCTTC. Translated, this is CASTPRGYSYNEQFF.